This T cell receptor beta chain was profiled in a study of shared clonotypes between healthy human individuals. Under the authors' procedure: Filtering differed since immunoSEQ provided only junctions, with no quality scores. Using immunoSEQ multiplex PCR, the repertoire was profiled, and TCRdb retains in-frame clones only, with some absent. The DNA gave D and trimming, while V, J and clone size come from that table. Here the sample spans some 2,100,000 clones, approximately 96% being singletons. The junction had 7 bases not matched to a gene; V was cut back by 3 bases and J by 6 bases. The CDR3 sequence is 14 residues long. From germline, CDR1 is SGHNT and CDR2 YYREEE (reference sequence).

The chain combines TRBV5-4 with TRBJ2-3; 7 bases fit TRBD2. The TCR originated in a man in his late teens or twenties in good health. The specimen was naive CD4+ T cells sorted from blood. Subset described: CD45RA+ positively selected. The CDR3 DNA sequence: TGTGCCAGCAGCTCAAAGACTAGCCCCGATACGCAGTATTTT. This encodes CASSSKTSPDTQYF. Looking up the rest from reference TRBV5-4 and TRBJ2-3 gives the full variable domain: ETGVTQSPTHLIKTRGQQVTLRCSSQSGHNTVSWYQQALGQGPQFIFQYYREEENGRGNFPPRFSGLQFPNYSSELNVNALELDDSALYLCASSSKTSPDTQYFGPGTRLTVL.